These 8 T cell receptor beta chains were all obtained from the same sample, sequenced in a study of blood T cell repertoires in COVID-19. Profiling relied on immunoSEQ multiplex PCR, and the TCRdb table lists in-frame clones only, not all of them. The sample has about 330,000 clones, roughly 90% seen once. Sequencing was done on a sample of peripheral blood. Every receptor here comes from a woman aged 50 to 60 with active or convalescent COVID-19.

The rearrangement links TRBV4-1 to TRBJ2-7, with 7 bases matching TRBD2. The CDR3 has 16 residues. V dropped 3 bases and J dropped 3; count of bases not matched to a gene: 11. Per germline, CDR1 MGHRA and CDR2 YSYEKL. CDR3 sequence: CASSQDSGPGFYEQYF. The CDR3 DNA is TGCGCCAGCAGCCAGGATAGCGGGCCAGGCTTCTACGAGCAGTACTTC.

The rearrangement uses TRBV7-2 and TRBJ2-1; TRBD2 agrees at 8 bases. This CDR3 spans 16 amino acids. Germline-derived CDR1 and CDR2 are SGHTA and FQGNSA. The J segment lost 5 bases and the V segment lost 0 bases, leaving 6 bases of the junction unmatched. In nucleotides, the CDR3 is TGTGCCAGCAGCTTAGCCGGGAGGGCCGTAAACAATGAGCAGTTCTTC. It is translated as CASSLAGRAVNNEQFF.

Concerning this clone itself: Other DNA variants within this sample encode the same CDR3. The chain uses TRBV20-1 and TRBJ1-1; D may be TRBD1 (6 bases). This CDR3 is built from 11 residues. From germline, CDR1 is DFQATT and CDR2 SNEGSKA (reference sequence). Trimming pared 6 bases from V and 1 base from J, leaving 6 bases between. CDR3 nucleotide sequence: TGCAGTGCACAGGGGAACACTGAAGCTTTCTTT. It yields the protein CSAQGNTEAFF.

The table lists this clone with a few counts. The chain carries TRBV27 and TRBJ1-2, with D possibly being TRBD1 (6 bases). This CDR3 spans 14 amino acids. V was clipped by 0 bases and J by 7 bases, with 12 bases between them. Germline CDR1 MNHEY, CDR2 SMNVEV (reference sequence). The CDR3 DNA reads TGTGCCAGCAGTTTATCACAGGGAAGGGGTGGCTACACCTTC. Amino acid sequence: CASSLSQGRGGYTF.

The genes are TRBV3-1 (or the pseudogene TRBV3-2) and TRBJ1-1, with unresolved D. V lost 1 base to trimming and J lost 10 bases, with 7 bases between them. The germline V gene encodes CDR1 LGHDT and CDR2 YNNKEL (reference sequence). The CDR3 runs to 11 residues. The CDR3 loop is CASSQGEGAFF. The CDR3 DNA sequence: TGTGCCAGCAGCCAAGGAGAGGGAGCTTTCTTT.

The J gene is TRBJ1-3, the V gene TRBV6-2 or TRBV6-3; tentative D call: TRBD1 (6 bases). The germline CDR1 and CDR2 sequences are MNHEY and SVGEGT. The CDR3 sequence is 14 residues long. The V end was cut by 5 bases, the J end by 4 bases, with 12 bases between. CDR3 loop: CASSRDISGNTIYF. The CDR3 nucleotides are TGTGCCAGCAGTCGGGACATATCGGGAAACACCATATATTTT.

The rearrangement uses TRBV3-1 (or the pseudogene TRBV3-2) and TRBJ1-1; D is possibly TRBD1 (6 bases). The V end lost 4 bases, the J end lost 3 bases, and 12 bases lay between the germline ends. Germline loops: CDR1 LGHDT, CDR2 YNNKEL (reference sequence). This CDR3 is 14 amino acids long. The CDR3 region has the DNA TGTGCCAGCAGCCTTATACAGGGTGACACTGAAGCTTTCTTT. Protein: CASSLIQGDTEAFF.

The V and J genes are TRBV5-1 and TRBJ1-1; D unclear. The CDR3 has 11 amino acids. Germline values: CDR1 SGHRS, CDR2 YFSETQ. V was trimmed by 6 bases and J by 4 bases, leaving 7 bases between them. The CDR3 coding sequence is TGCGCCAGCAATGGCCCCACTGAAGCTTTCTTT. Translated: CASNGPTEAFF.